The rows below give T cell receptor beta chains drawn from one sample of a study of blood T cell repertoires in COVID-19. Assay: immunoSEQ multiplex PCR; the TCRdb copy retains only in-frame clones and omits some. This repertoire shows roughly 200,000 clones, 80% to 90% found once; its top ten account for 10%. The sequencing input was PBMCs or T cells enriched from blood (not recorded which). All receptors come from a man younger than 35 with acute COVID-19. Each CDR3 is given with its conserved first and last residue. A D gene is named only where the DNA matches it firmly. Clone size, where shown, is once, few, many, or a class for clones that have expanded.

J	size	D	V	DNA	CDR3
TRBJ1-1	-	-	TRBV9	TGTGCCAGCAGCGTAGGAGGTCACACTGAAGCTTTCTTT	CASSVGGHTEAFF
TRBJ2-3	-	TRBD2	TRBV24-1	TGTGCCACCAGTGATTCCGGCGGGAGGGAAACGCAGTATTTT	CATSDSGGRETQYF
TRBJ2-1	-	-	TRBV24-1	TGTGCCACCAGTGATTTGGGGACTGCCAATGAGCAGTTCTTC	CATSDLGTANEQFF
TRBJ1-2	-	-	TRBV18	TGTGCCAGCTCACTCCCTACAGGGCTGCGGGGCTACACCTTC	CASSLPTGLRGYTF
TRBJ2-4	once	-	TRBV23-1	TGCGCCAGCAGACAGGTTATCATTCAGTACTTC	CASRQVIIQYF
TRBJ2-1	-	-	TRBV3-1/TRBV3-2	TGTGCCAGCAGCCCCCCTTTGCGCGGGATATACAATGAGCAGTTCTTC	CASSPPLRGIYNEQFF
TRBJ2-7	-	TRBD2	TRBV11-2	TGTGCCAGCAGCTCGGGACTAGCGGGAGGTTTTTACGAGCAGTACTTC	CASSSGLAGGFYEQYF
TRBJ1-2	-	-	TRBV5-4	TGTGCCAGCAGGGACGGGGGGGTTCACTATGGCTACACCTTC	CASRDGGVHYGYTF
TRBJ2-2	-	-	TRBV28	TGTGCCAGCAGCCGTCACCCCCCCGACAGCAACACCGGGGAGCTGTTTTTT	CASSRHPPDSNTGELFF
TRBJ2-1	-	TRBD2	TRBV28	TGTGCCAGCAGTAAACTAGCGGGATCCTACAATGAGCAGTTCTTC	CASSKLAGSYNEQFF
TRBJ2-1	-	TRBD2	TRBV28	TGTGCCAGCAGCCTCAGGCGGGAGGGCCGGTACAATGAGCAGTTCTTC	CASSLRREGRYNEQFF
TRBJ2-2	-	TRBD2	TRBV7-8	TGTGCCAGCAGCTTAGGGACTAGCGGGTATGAGAGCACCGGGGAGCTGTTTTTT	CASSLGTSGYESTGELFF
TRBJ2-3	-	-	TRBV30	TGTGCCTGGACGCGAGGAGGGAGGACAGATACGCAGTATTTT	CAWTRGGRTDTQYF
TRBJ1-1	-	-	TRBV20-1	TGCAGTGCTAGTGGTGGAGGGAGCACTGAAGCTTTCTTT	CSASGGGSTEAFF
TRBJ2-3	-	TRBD2	TRBV3-1/TRBV3-2	TGTGCCAGCAGCCAAGGGAACTTAGGGACTAGCGATCGATTAGATACGCAGTATTTT	CASSQGNLGTSDRLDTQYF
TRBJ2-5	-	TRBD2	TRBV4-1	TGCGCCAGCAGCCAAGGCCGTAGCGGGAGTAAAGAGACCCAGTACTTC	CASSQGRSGSKETQYF
TRBJ1-4	-	-	TRBV5-1	TGCGCCAGCAGCAAGGGGCAGACTAATGAAAAACTGTTTTTT	CASSKGQTNEKLFF
TRBJ1-6	few	TRBD1	TRBV28	TGTGCCAGCAGAACCGGGACAGGGGATTCACCCCTCCACTTT	CASRTGTGDSPLHF
TRBJ2-3	-	TRBD2	TRBV11-1	TGTGCCAGCAGCTTAAGCGGCGGGAGGGCCAGAGATACGCAGTATTTT	CASSLSGGRARDTQYF
TRBJ1-1	-	TRBD1	TRBV3-1/TRBV3-2	TGTGCCAGCAGCCCAGGACAGGGATCCACTGAAGCTTTCTTT	CASSPGQGSTEAFF
TRBJ1-1	-	-	TRBV9	TGTGCCAGCAGCGCGGGGGAGACTGAAGCTTTCTTT	CASSAGETEAFF
TRBJ2-3	once	TRBD1	TRBV2	TGTGCCAGCAGTGAAGGGACAGGTGATTATACGCAGTATTTT	CASSEGTGDYTQYF
TRBJ1-1	-	TRBD1	TRBV11-3	TGTGCCAGCAGCTTAGGGGGACAGTATGAAGCTTTCTTT	CASSLGGQYEAFF
TRBJ1-3	once	-	TRBV30	TGTGCCTGGGGGAAGAGTGGAAACACCATATATTTT	CAWGKSGNTIYF
TRBJ2-1	-	-	TRBV6-9	TGTGCCAGCTTTAGGGGCGGTGAGCAGTTCTTC	CASFRGGEQFF
TRBJ1-6	-	TRBD1	TRBV10-1	TGCGCCAGCCCCTGGGCAGGGGGTGCATCACCCCTCCACTTT	CASPWAGGASPLHF
TRBJ2-3	-	-	TRBV6-4	TGTGCCAGCAGTCAGCGGAGCACAGATACGCAGTATTTT	CASSQRSTDTQYF
TRBJ2-1	-	TRBD2	TRBV6-4	TGTGCCAGCAGTGTCCTTAGCGGGAGGGCCGGTGCTGAGCAGTTCTTC	CASSVLSGRAGAEQFF
TRBJ2-1	-	-	TRBV6-2/TRBV6-3	TGTGCCAGCAGTTCCCCCACTTGGAGGTACAATGAGCAGTTCTTC	CASSSPTWRYNEQFF
TRBJ2-1	-	-	TRBV19	TGTGCCAGTAGTATTTCTAATGAGCAGTTCTTC	CASSISNEQFF
TRBJ2-7	-	-	TRBV30	TGTGCCTGGAGTGTCGGGAGCTCCTACGAGCAGTACTTC	CAWSVGSSYEQYF
TRBJ1-2	once	-	TRBV19	TGTGCCAGTGCTCTGGGAGGGCCCGTCTATGGCTACACCTTC	CASALGGPVYGYTF
TRBJ1-6	once	TRBD1	TRBV7-2	TGTGCCAGCAGCTCCGGGACAGGGAAGTCACCCCTCCACTTT	CASSSGTGKSPLHF
TRBJ1-5	-	-	TRBV19	TGTGCCAGTAGTACCATGCAGGGAACTCAGCCCCAGCATTTT	CASSTMQGTQPQHF
TRBJ2-3	-	TRBD1	TRBV5-4	TGTGCCAGCAGCTGGGGACAGCGACCGACAGATACGCAGTATTTT	CASSWGQRPTDTQYF
TRBJ2-7	-	TRBD2	TRBV4-1	TGCGCCAGCAGCCAAGAGTCCCTAGCGGGCAACTCCTACGAGCAGTACTTC	CASSQESLAGNSYEQYF
TRBJ2-1	-	-	TRBV5-6	TGTGCCAGCAGCCAACGAGGGAGCTCCTACAATGAGCAGTTCTTC	CASSQRGSSYNEQFF
TRBJ2-1	-	TRBD1	TRBV9	TGTGCCAGCAGCGTATCGGGACAGGTCTACAATGAGCAGTTCTTC	CASSVSGQVYNEQFF
TRBJ2-7	-	-	TRBV28	TGTGCCAGCAGTCAATCTGGCTCCGAGCAGTACTTC	CASSQSGSEQYF
TRBJ2-1	-	TRBD1	TRBV19	TGTGCCAGTACCCTCCTGGGACAGGGGCACAATGAGCAGTTCTTC	CASTLLGQGHNEQFF
TRBJ2-1	-	TRBD2	TRBV19	TGTGCCAGTAGTATCCTCCCGGGAGGGTTCAATGAGCAGTTCTTC	CASSILPGGFNEQFF
TRBJ2-3	-	-	TRBV12-3/TRBV12-4	TGTGCCAGCAGCTCCACAGGGTCGGATACGCAGTATTTT	CASSSTGSDTQYF
TRBJ1-5	-	-	TRBV30	TGTGCCTGGAGTGTCCAGGGAGGGCAGCCCCAGCATTTT	CAWSVQGGQPQHF
TRBJ1-4	-	-	TRBV7-9	TGTGCCAGCAGCCCCTTGGACGGCGGGGGTGAAAAACTGTTTTTT	CASSPLDGGGEKLFF
TRBJ2-7	-	TRBD1	TRBV28	TGTGCCAGCAGTTTATCGCGACAGGGAACCCTCGAGCAGTACTTC	CASSLSRQGTLEQYF
TRBJ1-6	-	-	TRBV3-1/TRBV3-2	TGTGCCAGCAGCCAAGACGCAGGACCCCTCCACTTT	CASSQDAGPLHF
TRBJ1-2	-	-	TRBV28	TGTGCCAGCAGTTTCTACAGGACCAACTATGGCTACACCTTC	CASSFYRTNYGYTF
TRBJ2-7	-	TRBD2	TRBV6-5	TGTGCCAGCAGTCAAAGGACTAGCGTTTCCTACGAGCAGTACTTC	CASSQRTSVSYEQYF
TRBJ1-2	-	-	TRBV6-6	TGTGCCAGCAGGGGGGCTGGGGATGGCTACACCTTC	CASRGAGDGYTF
TRBJ2-1	-	-	TRBV28	TGTGCCAGCAGCCCCCGCACTAGAGTCTATGAGCAGTTCTTC	CASSPRTRVYEQFF
TRBJ1-5	few	-	TRBV19	TGTGCCAGTAGTATTAGGACAGATCGAAATCAGCCCCAGCATTTT	CASSIRTDRNQPQHF
TRBJ1-1	-	-	TRBV4-1	TGCGCCAGCAGCCAAGGTTCCGGTTGGGGGAGGCGGAACACTGAAGCTTTCTTT	CASSQGSGWGRRNTEAFF
TRBJ1-1	-	TRBD1	TRBV28	TGTGCCAGCACCACTACCCCCGGGACAGGGGCCCTGAACACTGAAGCTTTCTTT	CASTTTPGTGALNTEAFF
TRBJ2-2	-	-	TRBV28	TGTGCCAGCAGTTTAACACGAAACACCGGGGAGCTGTTTTTT	CASSLTRNTGELFF
TRBJ2-5	-	-	TRBV12-3/TRBV12-4	TGTGCCAGCAGTTTGAAAGGGGAAGAGACCCAGTACTTC	CASSLKGEETQYF
TRBJ2-7	-	TRBD2	TRBV28	TGTGCCAGCAGCAGAGCGGGAATGTCATCCTACGAGCAGTACTTC	CASSRAGMSSYEQYF
TRBJ2-2	-	TRBD2	TRBV5-6	TGTGCCAGCAGCCTGGGACTAGCGGGAGAAGCCGGGGAGCTGTTTTTT	CASSLGLAGEAGELFF
TRBJ1-5	-	-	TRBV28	TGTGCCAGCAGCCCCTTAAACAGGGAATTCAATCAGCCCCAGCATTTT	CASSPLNREFNQPQHF
TRBJ2-2	few	TRBD2	TRBV28	TGTGCCAGTCGGGACTACCCCCACACCGGGGAGCTGTTTTTT	CASRDYPHTGELFF
TRBJ2-7	-	TRBD2	TRBV11-2	TGTGCCAGCAGCCCTGAACTAGCGGGGATCTACGAGCAGTACTTC	CASSPELAGIYEQYF